This T cell receptor (beta chain) was identified during a study of TIL therapy for anti-PD-1-resistant metastatic lung cancer. The wider study: Half of patients were current or former smokers.

There are 14 residues in the CDR3. Germline assignment: CDR1 MNHEY and CDR2 SMNVEV (reference sequence). The V and J ends lost 5 bases and 4 bases respectively, with 12 bases between them. Broader study findings: Compared with baseline intratumoral T cells, expanded TIL cultures were more clonal and less diverse (approximately 6.4% vs 31%).

On this clone itself: Its antigen is undetermined.

This was the immunoSEQ v3 assay. Each library reached some 2.1 million read pairs, or about 5-6 million at deep level. Some clones are missing from TCRdb's copy, which holds only in-frame ones; the method was immunoSEQ multiplex PCR. The sample records approximately 27,000 clones, around 77% being singletons. The time point was: pre-treatment sample, taken before nivolumab and TIL therapy. Pleural nodules or supraclavicular lymph nodes made up most of the excised metastases sampled. The sequenced sample was tumor tissue, obtained at baseline. The rearrangement links TRBV27 to TRBJ1-5; D might be TRBD1 (6 bases). This clonotype was sampled from a person aged 25-85 years with non-small cell lung cancer. CDR3 sequence reads: CASSRGGRNQPQHF. The CDR3 region has the DNA TGTGCCAGCAGTAGGGGGGGTCGGAATCAGCCCCAGCATTTT.